The rows below give T cell receptor beta chains drawn from one sample of a study of beta chain features in type 1 diabetes. The assay was immunoSEQ multiplex PCR, and TCRdb's table has in-frame clones only and misses some. The sample lists more than 25,000 clones, approximately 55% occurring once. The sample was Tregs from blood. The source is a woman in her late teens or twenties with type 1 diabetes. The CDR3 runs from the conserved cysteine through the conserved F or W. The order of the fields is clone size, J gene, D gene, V gene, CDR3 protein, CDR3 DNA. D genes are given only for firm matches. Rows give clone size only sometimes, using once, few, many, or a class for an expanded clone.

>.|TRBJ1-1|.|TRBV7-2
CASSLVLNTEAFF
TGTGCCAGCAGTCTAGTTTTGAACACTGAAGCTTTCTTT
>once|TRBJ2-3|.|TRBV5-1
CASSSSPGSPGKATDTQYF
TGCGCCAGCAGCTCCAGTCCAGGGTCCCCGGGTAAAGCTACAGATACGCAGTATTTT
>.|TRBJ1-1|.|TRBV30
CAWSAGGPKAFF
TGTGCCTGGAGTGCCGGAGGTCCTAAAGCTTTCTTT
>.|TRBJ2-5|.|TRBV7-2
CASSLGTHQETQHF
TGTGCCAGCAGCTTAGGGACTCACCAAGAGACCCAGCACTTC
>.|TRBJ2-4|TRBD1|TRBV5-6
CASSFGTGLNIQYF
TGTGCCAGCAGCTTTGGGACAGGTCTAAACATTCAGTACTTC
>.|TRBJ2-7|TRBD1|TRBV7-2
CASSSGTGAHRYF
TGTGCCAGCAGCTCCGGGACAGGAGCGCATCGATACTTC
>.|TRBJ2-2|.|TRBV18
CASSPYGLKTTGELFF
TGTGCCAGCTCACCGTATGGACTCAAGACCACCGGGGAGCTGTTTTTT
>.|TRBJ1-2|.|TRBV28
CASSLVSDYGYTF
TGTGCCAGCAGTTTGGTTTCAGACTATGGCTACACCTTC
>few|TRBJ1-1|TRBD1|TRBV6-1
CASSTRDRGRTEAFF
TGTGCCAGCAGTACCCGGGACAGGGGTCGGACTGAAGCTTTCTTT
>.|TRBJ2-4|.|TRBV2
CASSPQAKNIQYF
TGTGCCAGCAGTCCACAGGCCAAAAACATTCAGTACTTC
>.|TRBJ2-7|TRBD2|TRBV10-3
CATAGGPGEQYF
TGTGCCACCGCGGGAGGGCCAGGCGAGCAGTACTTC
>.|TRBJ2-5|.|TRBV29-1
CSVDLEGTQYF
TGCAGCGTTGATTTAGAGGGGACCCAGTACTTC
>few|TRBJ2-1|TRBD1|TRBV4-3
CASSQRDRGNNEQFF
TGCGCCAGCAGCCAAAGGGACAGGGGTAACAATGAGCAGTTCTTC
>.|TRBJ1-1|.|TRBV7-9
CASSLETEAFF
TGTGCCAGCAGCTTGGAGACTGAAGCTTTCTTT
>.|TRBJ1-1|.|TRBV7-9
CASSSTTGRPEAFF
TGTGCCAGCAGCTCAACCACAGGGCGCCCTGAAGCTTTCTTT